In its sample, the clone carrying this T cell receptor (beta chain) was seen many times. As yet, its antigen is unknown. V dropped 4 bases and J dropped 3; count of bases not matched to a gene: 4. The germline CDR1 and CDR2 sequences are SGHVS and FQNEAQ. This CDR3 has 15 residues. MiXCR, run by TCRdb on the multiplex PCR reads, gives a single entry per CDR3 protein. The top ten hold 4% to 4.5% of the sample, which has 200,000 or so distinct CDR3 sequences, about 32% seen once. This entry is derived from a study of breast tumors, draining lymph nodes, adjacent tissues. Axillary draining lymph nodes of breast cancer patients supplied the node samples. Study-level results: The data were judged consistent with most tumor T cells coming from lymph node and expanding in tumor. Luminal-like breast cancer showed significantly higher tumor–nontumor repertoire similarity than basal-like. Tumor T cell lymph node origin was a supported hypothesis, not proven.

This clonotype originated in a female donor with breast cancer. Some clones in this sample may be carry-over from other donors' samples. Sequencing was performed on axillary lymph node tissue. This chain links TRBV7-8 with TRBJ1-3, with 9 bases matching TRBD1. The CDR3 DNA follows: TGTGCCAGCAGCTACGGACAGGGGATTGGAAACACCATATATTTT. Translation: CASSYGQGIGNTIYF.